This T cell receptor (beta chain) was found in a study of tissue T cells after allogeneic stem cell transplantation. Whole-study results and caveats: Alloreactivity or antigen specificity of tissue TCRs was not determined; some clones might be host cells.

As for time point: mouse harvest day 7 after allogeneic transplant. Each mouse received 10^7 T-cell-depleted marrow cells plus 10^6 splenic CD5+ T cells by tail vein. B6 (H2b) cells into BALB/c (H2d) mice; tissues taken at day 7 or 14. The CDR3 is made up of 12 amino acids. The V segment lost 3 bases and the J segment 7 bases; nucleotides outside the gene matches: 2. Germline V gene lookup returns CDR1 SGHSN and CDR2 HYEKVE. Survey-depth TCRbeta CDR3 sequencing reported V/J genes and productive frequencies. Assay used: immunoSEQ multiplex PCR; TCRdb lists only in-frame clones, some missing. The repertoire includes several thousand clones, more than 40% of them detected once, and around 7% sits in the top ten. As for this clone: Its antigen is not identified. Gene names denote mouse genes. The CDR3 end is not reached by the read, which stops 1 residue before it; the germline J gene fills it in.

This chain connects TRBV12-1 to TRBJ2-1, with 7 positions matching TRBD2. This receptor was identified in a female BALB/c mouse given C57BL/6 T cells with graft-versus-host disease after an allogeneic hematopoietic cell transplant. Specimen: gut tissue. CDR3 loop: CASSILGAEQFF. The CDR3 bases that were read are TGTGCCAGCTCTATACTGGGGGCTGAGCAGTTC.